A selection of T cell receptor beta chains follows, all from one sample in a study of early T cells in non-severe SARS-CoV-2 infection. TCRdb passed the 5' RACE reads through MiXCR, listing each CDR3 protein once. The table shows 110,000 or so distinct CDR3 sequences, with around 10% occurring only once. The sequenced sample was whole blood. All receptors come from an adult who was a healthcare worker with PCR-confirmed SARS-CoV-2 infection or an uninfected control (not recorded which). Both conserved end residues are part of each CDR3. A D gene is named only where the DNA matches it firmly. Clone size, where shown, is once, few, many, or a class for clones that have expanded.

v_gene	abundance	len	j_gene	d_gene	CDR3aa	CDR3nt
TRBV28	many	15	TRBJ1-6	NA	CASREDSSYNSPLHF	TGTGCCAGCAGGGAGGACAGCTCCTATAATTCACCCCTCCACTTT
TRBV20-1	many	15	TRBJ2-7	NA	CSARDPGHTSYEQYF	TGCAGTGCTAGAGATCCGGGACACACCTCCTACGAGCAGTACTTC
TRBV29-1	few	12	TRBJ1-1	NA	CSVHRESAEAFF	TGCAGCGTGCACAGGGAGTCGGCTGAAGCTTTCTTT
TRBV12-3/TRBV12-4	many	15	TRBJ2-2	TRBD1	CASSGQGARTGELFF	TGTGCCAGCAGCGGACAGGGGGCTCGGACCGGGGAGCTGTTTTTT
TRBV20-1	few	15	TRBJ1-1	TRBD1	CSARERDSKNTEAFF	TGCAGTGCTAGAGAACGGGACAGCAAAAACACTGAAGCTTTCTTT
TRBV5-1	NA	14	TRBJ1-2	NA	CASSPMDGAGGYTF	TGCGCCAGCAGCCCGATGGACGGTGCCGGAGGCTACACCTTC
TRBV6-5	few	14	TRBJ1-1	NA	CASRLGSERTEAFF	TGTGCCAGCAGACTCGGGAGCGAACGGACTGAAGCTTTCTTT
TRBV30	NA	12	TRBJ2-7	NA	CAWSVRFHEQYF	TGTGCCTGGAGTGTGAGATTTCACGAGCAGTACTTC
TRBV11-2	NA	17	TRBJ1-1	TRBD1	CASSSWDRGTRATEAFF	TGTGCCAGCAGCTCTTGGGACAGGGGGACCCGGGCCACTGAAGCTTTCTTT
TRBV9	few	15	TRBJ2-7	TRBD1	CASSVGGQGVYEQYF	TGTGCCAGCAGCGTAGGGGGACAGGGGGTCTACGAGCAGTACTTC
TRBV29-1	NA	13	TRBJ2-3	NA	CSVDAGSTDTQYF	TGCAGCGTTGATGCGGGAAGCACAGATACGCAGTATTTT
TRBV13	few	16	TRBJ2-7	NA	CASSLSWNSPSYEQYF	TGTGCCAGCAGCTTATCCTGGAACAGCCCTTCCTACGAGCAGTACTTC
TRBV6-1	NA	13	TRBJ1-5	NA	CASILISNQPQHF	TGTGCCAGCATACTCATTAGCAATCAGCCCCAGCATTTT
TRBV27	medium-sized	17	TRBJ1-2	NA	CASSLSKGGRANYGYTF	TGTGCCAGCAGTTTATCGAAGGGTGGCCGAGCTAACTATGGCTACACCTTC
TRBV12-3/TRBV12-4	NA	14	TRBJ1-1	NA	CASSTPGGNTEAFF	TGTGCCAGCAGTACACCAGGCGGGAACACTGAAGCTTTCTTT
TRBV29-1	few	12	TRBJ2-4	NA	CSVGEGANIQYF	TGCAGCGTTGGGGAGGGGGCGAACATTCAGTACTTC
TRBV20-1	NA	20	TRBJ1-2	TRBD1	CSARESPTTLRQGILEGYTF	TGCAGTGCTAGAGAGAGCCCAACCACCCTAAGACAGGGGATACTGGAAGGCTACACCTTC
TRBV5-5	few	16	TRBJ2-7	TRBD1	CASSLEDRGLSYEQYF	TGTGCCAGCAGCTTGGAGGACAGGGGTTTGAGTTACGAGCAGTACTTC
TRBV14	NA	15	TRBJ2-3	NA	CASSQDRHSTDTQYF	TGTGCCAGCAGCCAAGATCGACACAGCACAGATACGCAGTATTTT
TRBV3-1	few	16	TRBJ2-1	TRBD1	CASSLGWRQGNNEQFF	TGTGCCAGCAGCCTTGGATGGAGACAGGGGAACAATGAGCAGTTCTTC
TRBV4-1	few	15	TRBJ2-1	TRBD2	CATGTSGRAGNEQFF	TGCGCCACAGGGACTAGCGGGAGGGCCGGCAATGAGCAGTTCTTC
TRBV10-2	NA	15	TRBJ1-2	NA	CASSEQGRFNYGYTF	TGCGCCAGCAGTGAACAGGGAAGATTTAACTATGGCTACACCTTC
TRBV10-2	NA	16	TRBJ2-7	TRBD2	CASSKSGGRGSYEQYF	TGCGCCAGCAGCAAATCTGGGGGGAGGGGCTCCTACGAGCAGTACTTC